This TCR beta chain comes out of a study of T cell responses to AZD1222 COVID-19 vaccine. Study findings and constraints: White British donors predominated, females outnumbered males, and clonal diversity was possibly underestimated. Rises in breadth and depth of Spike-specific TCRs came after two AZD1222 doses. Spike-wide coverage was observed for vaccine-associated CD4 TCRs, with dominant responses at 160-218 and 743-854. At baseline, just six or seven AZD1222 recipients tested seropositive.

The table came from immunoSEQ multiplex PCR; TCRdb's copy has only in-frame clones and leaves some out. In the table there are 100,000 to 150,000 clones, 85% to 90% of which are singletons. The germline V gene has CDR1 SGHRS and CDR2 YFSETQ. The CDR3 contains 14 residues. V gave up 0 bases and J gave up 7 bases, with 13 bases separating them. As for this clone: The antigen is undetermined.

This sample comprised peripheral blood, obtained 28 days after the second AZD1222 dose. This chain links TRBV5-1 with TRBJ1-2; D is unresolved. The source is an adult who received the AZD1222 COVID-19 vaccine. The CDR3 nucleotides read TGCGCCAGCAGCTTGGCCCCGGTAGGCGGTGGCTACACCTTC. Encoded protein: CASSLAPVGGGYTF.